This TCR beta chain was captured in a study of immune evolution from preneoplasia to lung adenocarcinoma. The germline V gene has CDR1 SGHRS and CDR2 YFSETQ. V dropped 2 bases and J dropped 1 base, with 6 bases sitting between them. The CDR3 runs 13 residues. A word on this clone: Its antigen is not known.

Method: immunoSEQ multiplex PCR; TCRdb's copy keeps in-frame clones and lacks some. The table lists 8,500 to 14,000 clones, 70% to 90% of them singletons. H&E slides confirmed each diagnosis, reviewed by two pathologists independently. After pathologic assessment, macro-dissection selected premalignant or tumor cells for extraction. Study results and limitations: Clonality was highest in normal lung, lower in later-stage lesions apparently. Compared with EGFR-mutant or double wild-type lesions, KRAS-mutant nodules were more clonal.

This clonotype was sampled from a person between 70 and 80 years old with invasive lung adenocarcinoma. The V call is TRBV5-1, the J call TRBJ2-5; D gene unclear. The sample taken for sequencing was FFPE invasive lung adenocarcinoma tissue. This CDR3 reads CASSLSPQETQYF. The CDR3 DNA sequence: TGCGCCAGCAGCTTATCGCCCCAAGAGACCCAGTACTTC.